The clone carrying this TCR beta chain was counted ten times or more. What it binds is not known. Researchers amplified the TCR beta CDR3 regions from RNA transcripts. The HTBI primer set served for first-round RT-PCR of the TCR CDR3. Each CDR3 protein gets one entry after TCRdb re-called the multiplex PCR reads with MiXCR. Here the sample spans hundreds of thousands of distinct CDR3 sequences, approximately 14% being singletons. The CDR3 is 15 residues long. CDR1 is MNHEY, CDR2 SVGAGI, per germline. The V end lost 2 bases, the J end lost 2 bases, and 12 bases lay between the germline ends. Those with hyperthyroidism were 18 to 65 years old, newly diagnosed, and ill for under 2 months. This record comes from a study of T cells in Graves' hyperthyroidism and ophthalmopathy. Broader study findings: A median around 6.8 months before onset, the model predicted ophthalmopathy.

The receptor comes from a woman under 30 with Graves' hyperthyroidism. Material for sequencing was blood. V and J are TRBV6-5 and TRBJ1-1, with TRBD1 as a possible D gene (5 bases). The CDR3, as DNA: TGTGCCAGCAGTTACAACAGGAACCGAAACACTGAAGCTTTCTTT. Its translation: CASSYNRNRNTEAFF.